These 30 T cell receptor beta chains originate from one sample sequenced in a study of cytomegalovirus exposure and HLA in healthy donors. Both 60 Vbeta primers and 13 Jbeta primers went into the PCR. Repertoires were generated with immunoSEQ multiplex PCR, while TCRdb's copy carries only in-frame clones and drops some. The sample records about 160,000 clones, around 80% being singletons. Material for sequencing was PBMCs. All receptors come from a young woman in good health and CMV-seropositive.

V is TRBV6-5 and J is TRBJ1-1, with D unresolved. Trimming removed 3 bases from V and 1 base from J, with 6 bases in between. CDR3 length: 13 amino acids. Germline CDR1 reads MNHEY; CDR2 reads SVGAGI. In DNA, the CDR3 is TGTGCCAGCAGTTATGTTAAGAACACTGAAGCTTTCTTT. Its protein product is CASSYVKNTEAFF.

The CDR3 spells CASSQVGGTGGYEQYF. CDR3 nucleotides: TGTGCCAGCAGCCAAGTCGGGGGGACAGGGGGCTACGAGCAGTACTTC. V and J are TRBV4-2 and TRBJ2-7; 11 bases are a match to TRBD1. Looked up from germline, CDR1 is LGHNA and CDR2 is YNFKEQ. The CDR3 extends over 16 amino acids. The J segment lost 3 bases and the V segment lost 1 base, leaving 5 bases of the junction unmatched.

This chain uses TRBV5-1 with TRBJ2-7; a weak D match, TRBD1 (6 bases). The CDR3 consists of 15 residues. The V end was cut by 0 bases, the J end by 3 bases, with 13 bases between. CDR1 and CDR2 (germline): SGHRS, YFSETQ. DNA of the CDR3: TGCGCCAGCAGCTTGGCCCCCAGGGGTGTCTACGAGCAGTACTTC. This codes for CASSLAPRGVYEQYF.

This chain connects TRBV7-9 to TRBJ1-1; TRBD1 might be the D (6 bases). The CDR3 sequence is 13 residues long. Per the germline V gene, CDR1 is SEHNR and CDR2 is FQNEAQ (reference sequence). Trimming took 5 bases from V and 6 from J, leaving 13 bases between them. The CDR3 nucleotides are TGTGCCAGCAGCCGAGGGGGTCTCGCTGAAGCTTTCTTT. As protein: CASSRGGLAEAFF. Complete variable domain (other parts from reference TRBV7-9 and TRBJ1-1): DTGVSQNPRHKITKRGQNVTFRCDPISEHNRLYWYRQTLGQGPEFLTYFQNEAQLEKSRLLSDRFSAERPKGSFSTLEIQRTEQGDSAMYLCASSRGGLAEAFFGQGTRLTVV.

This clone was found a few times. The V gene is TRBV28, the J gene TRBJ1-2; 8 nucleotides align to TRBD1. V trimming: 6 bases; J trimming: 1 base; junction bases outside the gene matches: 7. The CDR3 spans 15 residues. Germline CDR1 and CDR2: MDHEN and SYDVKM. This CDR3 is CASSSTGAINYGYTF. The DNA for the CDR3 is TGTGCCAGCAGCTCGACAGGGGCAATTAACTATGGCTACACCTTC.

The V and J genes are TRBV7-6 and TRBJ2-4, with D perhaps TRBD2 (6 bases). CDR1 SGHVS and CDR2 FNYEAQ come from the germline V gene. This CDR3 region has 14 residues. Between the trimmed V and J ends, which lost 3 bases and 6 bases, there was a span of 12 bases. CDR3 bases: TGTGCCAGCAGCTTCGGGGGAGAGACAAACATTCAGTACTTC. This translates into CASSFGGETNIQYF.

CDR3 amino acids: CASSPGGSSSTDTQYF. The CDR3 DNA sequence: TGTGCCAGCAGCCCGGGAGGTAGCTCATCAACAGATACGCAGTATTTT. The rearrangement joins TRBV5-6 to TRBJ2-3; the match to TRBD2 covers 7 bases. Germline V CDR1 and CDR2: SGHDT, YYEEEE. The V and J ends lost 4 bases and 3 bases, in that order; junction bases with no gene match: 11. The length of the CDR3 is 16 residues.

J is TRBJ2-1 and V is TRBV5-1; no clear D. CDR1 and CDR2 from the germline V gene are SGHRS and YFSETQ. This CDR3 region has 14 residues. Trimming shortened V by 4 bases and J by 10 bases, and 18 bases separated the two germline ends. CDR3 sequence (DNA): TGCGCCAGCAGCCGATCCGATTCTATGAGGGAGCAGTTCTTC. Its protein is CASSRSDSMREQFF.

V and J are TRBV11-2 and TRBJ1-6; D is unresolved. The V end was cut by 3 bases, the J end by 4 bases, with 13 bases between. CDR1 and CDR2 from the germline V gene are SGHAT and FQNNGV. The CDR3 contains 16 residues. The CDR3 sequence is CASSLGRTFYNSPLHF. CDR3 nucleotide sequence: TGTGCCAGCAGCTTGGGCAGAACCTTTTATAATTCACCCCTCCACTTT.

V and J are TRBV29-1 and TRBJ2-5; unclear D gene. The CDR3 extends over 13 amino acids. Trimming cost V 3 bases and J 4 bases, with 12 bases left between them. CDR1 is SQVTM and CDR2 is ANQGSEA in the germline V gene. The CDR3: CSVEGLPRETQYF. CDR3 coding DNA: TGCAGCGTTGAGGGCTTACCACGAGAGACCCAGTACTTC.

The J gene is TRBJ1-2, the V gene TRBV5-6; TRBD1 aligns across 9 bases. V trimming: 3 bases; J trimming: 0 bases; junction bases outside the gene matches: 9. The V gene's germline CDR1 is SGHDT and CDR2 YYEEEE. The CDR3 totals 17 residues. The CDR3: CASSSWTGDIANYGYTF. The CDR3 region has the DNA TGTGCCAGCAGCTCCTGGACAGGGGACATAGCTAACTATGGCTACACCTTC.

This chain links TRBV4-3 with TRBJ1-5; 8 nucleotides agree with TRBD1. Unmatched junction bases numbered 16, after V lost 3 bases and J lost 3 bases. The CDR3 sequence is 19 residues long. Germline V lookup: CDR1 LGHNA, CDR2 YSLEER. Here the CDR3 DNA reads TGCGCCAGCAGCCACTATTATCGACCGGGACAGGAGATCAATCAGCCCCAGCATTTT. The encoded protein is CASSHYYRPGQEINQPQHF.

The chain combines TRBV28 with TRBJ2-7; TRBD1 aligns across 7 bases. V shed 7 bases, J shed 2 bases, and the junction held 11 bases outside the gene matches. CDR1 is MDHEN, CDR2 SYDVKM, per germline. This CDR3 has 15 amino acids. CDR3 region: CASKEGGLRTYEQYF. Here the CDR3 DNA reads TGTGCCAGCAAAGAAGGGGGCCTCCGAACCTACGAGCAGTACTTC.

This chain joins TRBV5-5 and TRBJ2-7; possibly TRBD1 for D (6 bases). This CDR3 comprises 12 residues. Germline V CDR1 and CDR2: SGHKS, YYEKEE (reference sequence). Trimming cost V 4 bases and J 4 bases, with 9 bases left between them. The CDR3 DNA reads as TGTGCCAGCAGCCTGACAGGTTACGAGCAGTACTTC. The encoded protein is CASSLTGYEQYF.

The genes are TRBV6-1 and TRBJ2-5, with 8 bases that match TRBD1. The CDR3 length is 13 residues. V lost 5 bases to trimming and J lost 5 bases; unmatched junction nucleotides: 4. CDR1 and CDR2 (germline): MNHNS, SASEGT. The CDR3 DNA sequence: TGTGCCAGCAGTTTACGGACAGGGGAGACCCAGTACTTC. Protein product: CASSLRTGETQYF.

J is TRBJ2-2 and V is TRBV6-1, with D hard to call. CDR1 and CDR2 (germline): MNHNS, SASEGT. V dropped 1 base and J dropped 0 bases, with 9 bases sitting between them. The length of the CDR3 is 16 residues. The CDR3 bases are TGTGCCAGCAGTGAAGGTCCAGGTACGAACACCGGGGAGCTGTTTTTT. Translated, it gives CASSEGPGTNTGELFF.

The chain has TRBV19 and TRBJ1-5, with TRBD1 identical over 9 bases. This CDR3 has 15 amino acids. Germline V gene data show CDR1 as LNHDA and CDR2 as SQIVND (reference sequence). Losses at the gene ends were 10 bases for V and 4 bases for J; bases not matched to a gene: 11. Here the CDR3 reads CATDYRGHRNQPQHF. CDR3 DNA: TGTGCCACGGATTACAGGGGGCATCGTAATCAGCCCCAGCATTTT.

The chain uses TRBV5-1 and TRBJ2-6, with a tentative D call TRBD1 (5 bases). The CDR3 totals 17 residues. Trimming removed 0 bases from V and 0 bases from J, with 10 bases in between. Germline CDR1 is SGHRS and CDR2 is YFSETQ. The DNA of the CDR3 is TGCGCCAGCAGCTTGGCAGGGTTCCTCTCTGGGGCCAACGTCCTGACTTTC. Translation: CASSLAGFLSGANVLTF.

The chain combines TRBV20-1 with TRBJ1-2; no clear D. Trimming removed 6 bases at V and 7 bases at J, with 9 bases between. Germline V gene lookup returns CDR1 DFQATT and CDR2 SNEGSKA (reference sequence). This CDR3 contains 10 residues. CDR3 sequence (DNA): TGCAGTGCAGAGTCGGGTGGCTACACCTTC. Translating gives CSAESGGYTF.

V gene TRBV5-1 combines with J gene TRBJ2-7; 7 nucleotides align to TRBD1. This CDR3 is 14 amino acids long. Germline lookup yields CDR1 SGHRS and CDR2 YFSETQ. The V segment lost 9 bases and the J segment 3 bases; nucleotides outside the gene matches: 12. The CDR3 region is CATKTGDGHYEQYF. For the CDR3, the DNA is TGCGCCACCAAAACAGGGGACGGCCACTACGAGCAGTACTTC.

This clone was detected only once. The chain combines TRBV5-8 with TRBJ1-5; D is ambiguous. Germline V CDR1 and CDR2: SGHTS, YDEGEE. The CDR3 length is 16 residues. V lost 1 base to trimming and J lost 1 base, with 12 bases between them. CDR3 residues: CASSLYVTLSNQPQHF. In DNA form, the CDR3 reads TGTGCCAGCAGCTTGTACGTGACACTGAGCAATCAGCCCCAGCATTTT.

This sequence joins TRBV5-1 and TRBJ1-5; tentatively, D is TRBD1 (5 bases). The ends were cut back, 0 bases at V and 5 bases at J, with 18 bases in the middle. The CDR3 covers 17 residues. Germline CDR1 reads SGHRS; CDR2 reads YFSETQ. DNA of the CDR3: TGCGCCAGCAGCTTGGAGTGCAGCACAGGCTTCCATCAGCCCCAGCATTTT. Translated: CASSLECSTGFHQPQHF.

This chain joins TRBV6-1 and TRBJ2-3; D may be TRBD2 (7 bases). The CDR3 is 15 residues long. V was clipped by 6 bases and J by 4 bases, with 17 bases between them. The germline V gene has CDR1 MNHNS and CDR2 SASEGT. CDR3: CASSGRGGHPDTQYF. Here the CDR3 DNA reads TGTGCCAGCAGCGGTCGCGGGGGCCATCCAGATACGCAGTATTTT.

This clone appeared a single time. The gene calls are TRBV5-6 and TRBJ1-3; D may be TRBD1 (5 bases). The CDR3 spans 13 residues. Germline CDR1 and CDR2: SGHDT and YYEEEE. V was pared by 7 bases and J by 2 bases, with 10 bases between. The CDR3, as DNA: TGTGCCAGCTCAACAGGTCCTGGAAACACCATATATTTT. Residues: CASSTGPGNTIYF.

The chain recombines TRBV6-5 with TRBJ2-1; TRBD1 aligns across 7 bases. V shed 5 bases, J shed 8 bases, and the junction held 6 bases outside the gene matches. Per the germline V gene, CDR1 is MNHEY and CDR2 is SVGAGI. The CDR3 is 13 residues long. The CDR3 protein is CASSRTGTHEQFF. For the CDR3, the DNA is TGTGCCAGCAGTCGGACAGGTACCCATGAGCAGTTCTTC.

V gene TRBV5-1 combines with J gene TRBJ1-1; the match to TRBD1 covers 8 bases. In germline, CDR1 is SGHRS, CDR2 YFSETQ. This CDR3 comprises 14 residues. Germline trimming cut 4 bases from V and 4 bases from J; bases unmatched to any gene: 6. This CDR3 reads CASSPDRVGTEAFF. The CDR3 DNA reads TGCGCCAGCAGCCCGGACAGGGTGGGCACTGAAGCTTTCTTT.

The rearrangement uses TRBV5-1 and TRBJ1-1, with D maybe TRBD1 (5 bases). V lost 0 bases, J lost 0 bases, and 15 bases lay in between. This CDR3 contains 17 residues. Germline V lookup: CDR1 SGHRS, CDR2 YFSETQ. In nucleotides, the CDR3 is TGCGCCAGCAGCTTGGCCGTTCGTAAGGGGATGAACACTGAAGCTTTCTTT. Translating it yields CASSLAVRKGMNTEAFF.

This chain uses TRBV30 with TRBJ1-4; TRBD1 might be the D (5 bases). V lost 2 bases and J lost 4, with 8 bases in between. The CDR3 contains 13 residues. The germline gives CDR1 GTSNPN, CDR2 SVGIG (reference sequence). This CDR3 reads CAWSQGLNEKLFF. The CDR3 DNA is TGTGCCTGGAGTCAGGGCCTTAATGAAAAACTGTTTTTT. Filled out from reference TRBV30 and TRBJ1-4, the complete variable domain reads SQTIHQWPATLVQPVGSPLSLECTVEGTSNPNLYWYRQAAGRGLQLLFYSVGIGQISSEVPQNLSASRPQDRQFILSSKKLLLSDSGFYLCAWSQGLNEKLFFGSGTQLSVL.

The chain employs TRBV15 and TRBJ1-6; TRBD1 matches 11 bases. Germline lookup yields CDR1 LNHNV and CDR2 YYDKDF (reference sequence). The CDR3 covers 17 residues. The J segment lost 8 bases and the V segment lost 5 bases, leaving 11 bases of the junction unmatched. The CDR3 nucleotides are TGTGCCACCAGCGGCCGGGACAGGGGGGTTTGGCATTCACCCCTCCACTTT. This sequence encodes CATSGRDRGVWHSPLHF.

The chain has TRBV10-3 and TRBJ1-4; D might be TRBD1 (5 bases). V dropped 6 bases and J dropped 8 bases, with 13 bases sitting between them. This CDR3 contains 13 residues. The germline V gene encodes CDR1 ENHRY and CDR2 SYGVKD. The CDR3 reads CAIRGGAEEKLFF. CDR3 nucleotides: TGTGCCATCAGGGGGGGAGCCGAAGAAAAACTGTTTTTT.